This TCR beta chain was found in a study of cytomegalovirus exposure and HLA in healthy donors. Notes on this clone: Its specificity is not known.

Findings and caveats of the study: Several of the most significant clusters appeared linked to common viral pathogens, based on a later analysis. Among TCR sequences, most were rare, though some public TCRs appeared in many donors. When a later analysis was performed, an Asian-associated ancestry cluster reportedly had fewer N-insertions than the approximately 690-donor mean.

The PCR made use of 60 Vbeta and 13 Jbeta primers. TCRdb's copy holds only in-frame clones and misses some; the assay was immunoSEQ multiplex PCR. Here the sample spans under 200,000 clones, 65% to 90% being singletons. The CDR3 runs 15 residues. Germline V gene lookup returns CDR1 SGHRS and CDR2 YFSETQ. V was trimmed by 0 bases and J by 0 bases, leaving 9 bases between them. The clonotype comes from a woman between 18 and 30 years old in good health and CMV-seronegative. This rearrangement joins TRBV5-1 to TRBJ1-1; tentatively, D is TRBD1 (6 bases). Material for sequencing was PBMCs. The CDR3 nucleotides read TGCGCCAGCAGCTTGGGCCAGGGGATGAACACTGAAGCTTTCTTT. It specifies CASSLGQGMNTEAFF.